A selection of T cell receptor beta chains follows, all from one sample in a study of glioma-infiltrating T cells. TCRdb itself ran the multiplex PCR reads through MiXCR, one entry per CDR3 protein. The sample has around 350,000 distinct CDR3 sequences, around 38% seen once. Sequenced: glioma tissue, nonneoplastic brain tissue, or PBMCs (not recorded which). The receptors here all came from a human donor with low-grade glioma or glioblastoma, undergoing nonglioma brain surgery, or in good health (not recorded which). Each CDR3 is given with its conserved first and last residue. Each record gives: D gene, clone size, J gene, V gene, CDR3 DNA, CDR3 protein. The D gene is left open where the match is weak. Only part of the rows carry a size: once, few, many, or a class if the clone is expanded.

d_gene: TRBD1; abundance: many; j_gene: TRBJ2-7; v_gene: TRBV4-2; CDR3nt: TGTGCCAGCAGCCGACCGGGACAGGCTTCATACGAGCAGTACTTC; CDR3aa: CASSRPGQASYEQYF
d_gene: NA; abundance: NA; j_gene: TRBJ2-1; v_gene: TRBV7-3; CDR3nt: TGTGCCAGCAGCCCAGCGACATACCTCTACAATGAGCAGTTCTTC; CDR3aa: CASSPATYLYNEQFF
d_gene: TRBD2; abundance: NA; j_gene: TRBJ2-1; v_gene: TRBV12-3/TRBV12-4; CDR3nt: TGTGCCAGCAGTTCCGGACTAGCCTACAATGAGCAGTTCTTC; CDR3aa: CASSSGLAYNEQFF
d_gene: NA; abundance: NA; j_gene: TRBJ2-1; v_gene: TRBV5-1; CDR3nt: TGCGCCAGCAGCTTGGCCTCTAACAGCCTTTACAATGAGCAGTTCTTC; CDR3aa: CASSLASNSLYNEQFF
d_gene: TRBD2; abundance: once; j_gene: TRBJ2-3; v_gene: TRBV7-2; CDR3nt: TGTGCCAGCAGCACCACCGGGACTAGAGGGACAGATACGCAGTATTTT; CDR3aa: CASSTTGTRGTDTQYF
d_gene: NA; abundance: NA; j_gene: TRBJ2-5; v_gene: TRBV7-9; CDR3nt: TGTGCCAGCAGCTTAGTACTGGGTTACCAAGAGACCCAGTACTTC; CDR3aa: CASSLVLGYQETQYF
d_gene: NA; abundance: few; j_gene: TRBJ2-5; v_gene: TRBV5-1; CDR3nt: TGCGCCAGCAGCTTCTCAGGGCTGGAGACCCAGTACTTC; CDR3aa: CASSFSGLETQYF
d_gene: NA; abundance: many; j_gene: TRBJ1-1; v_gene: TRBV20-1; CDR3nt: TGCAGTGCCAGGCGGGGGCACGAGCTGGAAGCTTTCTTT; CDR3aa: CSARRGHELEAFF
d_gene: NA; abundance: many; j_gene: TRBJ2-7; v_gene: TRBV6-1; CDR3nt: TGTGCCAGCATCCAGACAGAGCCCTACGAGCAGTACTTC; CDR3aa: CASIQTEPYEQYF
d_gene: NA; abundance: NA; j_gene: TRBJ1-1; v_gene: TRBV6-2/TRBV6-3; CDR3nt: TGTGCCAGCGGAAAGGGAGGGGGAAACACTGAAGCTTTCTTT; CDR3aa: CASGKGGGNTEAFF
d_gene: NA; abundance: NA; j_gene: TRBJ2-3; v_gene: TRBV4-3; CDR3nt: TGCGCCAGCAGCCAAGTTATTCCACTAGTCTCGACAGATACGCAGTATTTT; CDR3aa: CASSQVIPLVSTDTQYF
d_gene: NA; abundance: few; j_gene: TRBJ2-3; v_gene: TRBV24-1; CDR3nt: TGTGCCACCAGTGGGGGGAGATTGGATACGCAGTATTTT; CDR3aa: CATSGGRLDTQYF
d_gene: TRBD2; abundance: few; j_gene: TRBJ2-5; v_gene: TRBV20-1; CDR3nt: TGCAGTGCTAGAGATCCTAGGCGAGCGGGAGTCCGTGAGACCCAGTACTTC; CDR3aa: CSARDPRRAGVRETQYF
d_gene: NA; abundance: many; j_gene: TRBJ1-4; v_gene: TRBV6-2/TRBV6-3; CDR3nt: TGTGCCAGCAGTTTCGGGGCAGCTCTTGAAAAACTGTTTTTT; CDR3aa: CASSFGAALEKLFF
d_gene: NA; abundance: NA; j_gene: TRBJ1-1; v_gene: TRBV19; CDR3nt: TGTGCCAGTAGTATAGTGGAGACAACACACACTGAAGCTTTCTTT; CDR3aa: CASSIVETTHTEAFF
d_gene: TRBD2; abundance: NA; j_gene: TRBJ2-1; v_gene: TRBV4-2; CDR3nt: TGTGCCAGCAGCCAAGGAAGCGGGGATTACAATGAGCAGTTCTTC; CDR3aa: CASSQGSGDYNEQFF
d_gene: NA; abundance: many; j_gene: TRBJ2-3; v_gene: TRBV20-1; CDR3nt: TGCAGTGCTAGAGATCCGCGGGTTCTCACAGATACGCAGTATTTT; CDR3aa: CSARDPRVLTDTQYF
d_gene: TRBD2; abundance: many; j_gene: TRBJ2-1; v_gene: TRBV27; CDR3nt: TGTGCCAGCAGTACCGACGGACTAGTCAATGAGCAGTTCTTC; CDR3aa: CASSTDGLVNEQFF
d_gene: TRBD2; abundance: few; j_gene: TRBJ2-5; v_gene: TRBV20-1; CDR3nt: TGCAGTGTTCGGCGGGGGCAAGAGACCCAGTACTTC; CDR3aa: CSVRRGQETQYF
d_gene: NA; abundance: few; j_gene: TRBJ2-3; v_gene: TRBV4-1; CDR3nt: TGCGCCAGCAGCCGAGAGCTTCAGGGGACTTGGACGCAGTATTTT; CDR3aa: CASSRELQGTWTQYF
d_gene: TRBD2; abundance: once; j_gene: TRBJ2-1; v_gene: TRBV28; CDR3nt: TGTGCCAGCAGTTCCGGGACTACAACCCCCCAGTTCTTC; CDR3aa: CASSSGTTTPQFF
d_gene: TRBD1; abundance: NA; j_gene: TRBJ1-1; v_gene: TRBV15; CDR3nt: TGTGCCAGCAGCTTAGGGAGAGGACAGGGGATCATGAACACTGAAGCTTTCTTT; CDR3aa: CASSLGRGQGIMNTEAFF
d_gene: TRBD2; abundance: NA; j_gene: TRBJ2-7; v_gene: TRBV27; CDR3nt: TGTGCCAGCAGTACCCGACTAGCGGATTTGTACGAGCAGTACTTC; CDR3aa: CASSTRLADLYEQYF
d_gene: NA; abundance: once; j_gene: TRBJ2-3; v_gene: TRBV4-1; CDR3nt: TGCGCCAGCAGCCCCGGGACCACCAAAAAAATATCGCAGTATTTT; CDR3aa: CASSPGTTKKISQYF
d_gene: NA; abundance: many; j_gene: TRBJ1-1; v_gene: TRBV20-1; CDR3nt: TGCAGTGCTAGAGATCGGGCAGGCATCCCTGAAGCTTTCTTT; CDR3aa: CSARDRAGIPEAFF
d_gene: TRBD2; abundance: few; j_gene: TRBJ2-3; v_gene: TRBV2; CDR3nt: TGTGCCAGCAGTGAAGCGACTAGCGGGAGCACAGATACGCAGTATTTT; CDR3aa: CASSEATSGSTDTQYF
d_gene: NA; abundance: NA; j_gene: TRBJ2-7; v_gene: TRBV6-6; CDR3nt: TGTGCCAGCAGTGCCCCGGGGCAGAGCCGCCGCGAGCAGTACTTC; CDR3aa: CASSAPGQSRREQYF
d_gene: NA; abundance: NA; j_gene: TRBJ1-5; v_gene: TRBV10-3; CDR3nt: TGTGCCATCAGTGAGGGGGGGGGAGGTCAGCCCCAGCATTTT; CDR3aa: CAISEGGGGQPQHF
d_gene: TRBD2; abundance: few; j_gene: TRBJ2-1; v_gene: TRBV28; CDR3nt: TGTGCCAGCAGTCCAGGGGGACTAGCGGTAACCTACAATGAGCAGTTCTTC; CDR3aa: CASSPGGLAVTYNEQFF
d_gene: NA; abundance: NA; j_gene: TRBJ2-1; v_gene: TRBV19; CDR3nt: TGTGCCAGTAGTATACCCCCCCAGGGGATCAATGAGCAGTTCTTC; CDR3aa: CASSIPPQGINEQFF
d_gene: TRBD1; abundance: few; j_gene: TRBJ2-2; v_gene: TRBV4-2; CDR3nt: TGTGCCAGCAGTCACCACCCAGGGGGCGGTTACACCGGGGAGCTGTTTTTT; CDR3aa: CASSHHPGGGYTGELFF
d_gene: NA; abundance: NA; j_gene: TRBJ2-1; v_gene: TRBV25-1; CDR3nt: TGTGCCAGCAGTTCTTATATCAACGCGGGTGAGCAGTTCTTC; CDR3aa: CASSSYINAGEQFF
d_gene: TRBD2; abundance: NA; j_gene: TRBJ2-1; v_gene: TRBV4-3; CDR3nt: TGCGCCAGCAGCCAAGGACTAGCGGGTTTGTCCTACAATGAGCGGTTCTTC; CDR3aa: CASSQGLAGLSYNERFF
d_gene: NA; abundance: few; j_gene: TRBJ2-7; v_gene: TRBV6-6; CDR3nt: TGTGCCAGCAGTTACAACCTACAGGCGGCCCGGGAGCAGTACTTC; CDR3aa: CASSYNLQAAREQYF
d_gene: NA; abundance: NA; j_gene: TRBJ1-5; v_gene: TRBV20-1; CDR3nt: TGCAGTGCCAGGCTAGGGCCCCGTGGTAGCGGGAGCCCAGATACGCAGCATTTT; CDR3aa: CSARLGPRGSGSPDTQHF
d_gene: NA; abundance: NA; j_gene: TRBJ1-5; v_gene: TRBV12-3/TRBV12-4; CDR3nt: TGTGCCAGCAGCTTGGGATTTGACAATCAGCCCCAGCATTTT; CDR3aa: CASSLGFDNQPQHF
d_gene: NA; abundance: few; j_gene: TRBJ2-3; v_gene: TRBV5-5; CDR3nt: TGTGCCAGCAGCTTGCAGGGAACATTCACAGATACGCAGTATTTT; CDR3aa: CASSLQGTFTDTQYF
d_gene: NA; abundance: NA; j_gene: TRBJ2-7; v_gene: TRBV7-6; CDR3nt: TGTGCCAGCAGCTTAGAACCCCAGCGAGGGTTCTACGAGCAGTACTTC; CDR3aa: CASSLEPQRGFYEQYF
d_gene: NA; abundance: NA; j_gene: TRBJ2-2; v_gene: TRBV27; CDR3nt: TGTGCCAGCAGTTTGGTGGGGTTCGCGGACACCGGGGAGCTGTTTTTT; CDR3aa: CASSLVGFADTGELFF
d_gene: NA; abundance: NA; j_gene: TRBJ2-5; v_gene: TRBV4-1; CDR3nt: TGCGCCAGCAGTTTTGGGGTAGGAAGGGAGACCCAGTACTTC; CDR3aa: CASSFGVGRETQYF
d_gene: NA; abundance: many; j_gene: TRBJ1-1; v_gene: TRBV6-1; CDR3nt: TGTGCCAGCAGAACGGGACACCTAAAGAATACTGAAGCTTTCTTT; CDR3aa: CASRTGHLKNTEAFF
d_gene: TRBD1; abundance: NA; j_gene: TRBJ1-1; v_gene: TRBV4-1; CDR3nt: TGCGCCAGCAGCCTGGACAGGGGAATGATGAACACTGAAGCTTTCTTT; CDR3aa: CASSLDRGMMNTEAFF
d_gene: TRBD1; abundance: once; j_gene: TRBJ1-5; v_gene: TRBV6-1; CDR3nt: TGTGCCAGCAGCCCGGGGCAACAGGGGTACAATCAGCCCCAGCATTTT; CDR3aa: CASSPGQQGYNQPQHF
d_gene: NA; abundance: NA; j_gene: TRBJ2-7; v_gene: TRBV6-2/TRBV6-3; CDR3nt: TGTGCCAGCAGTGGTGCCGAGGTTGGGTACGAGCAGTACTTC; CDR3aa: CASSGAEVGYEQYF
d_gene: NA; abundance: NA; j_gene: TRBJ2-3; v_gene: TRBV7-2; CDR3nt: TGTGCCAGCAGCTTAGGTTACGGAGCGGATACGCAGTATTTT; CDR3aa: CASSLGYGADTQYF
d_gene: NA; abundance: NA; j_gene: TRBJ1-1; v_gene: TRBV12-5; CDR3nt: TGTGCTAGTGGTTTGGGGGGCCACACTGAAGCTTTCTTT; CDR3aa: CASGLGGHTEAFF
d_gene: TRBD2; abundance: NA; j_gene: TRBJ2-5; v_gene: TRBV11-2; CDR3nt: TGTGCCAGCAGACTCGAGCGGCTAGCGGGAGGACAGGGGGAGACCCAGTACTTC; CDR3aa: CASRLERLAGGQGETQYF
d_gene: NA; abundance: NA; j_gene: TRBJ2-7; v_gene: TRBV20-1; CDR3nt: TGCAGTGCCCACGGGGCGAGCCCCTACTACGAGCAGTACTTC; CDR3aa: CSAHGASPYYEQYF
d_gene: NA; abundance: few; j_gene: TRBJ2-7; v_gene: TRBV28; CDR3nt: TGTGCCAGCAGCATAGATCCTAACCTGGGCGAGCAGTACTTC; CDR3aa: CASSIDPNLGEQYF
d_gene: NA; abundance: few; j_gene: TRBJ1-6; v_gene: TRBV2; CDR3nt: TGTGCCAGCAACGGAGGGCCCGGATCACCCCTCCACTTT; CDR3aa: CASNGGPGSPLHF
d_gene: NA; abundance: NA; j_gene: TRBJ2-3; v_gene: TRBV5-1; CDR3nt: TGCGCCAGCAGCTTGGAAGAGGTGCGCGGAGATACGCAGTATTTT; CDR3aa: CASSLEEVRGDTQYF
d_gene: NA; abundance: NA; j_gene: TRBJ1-2; v_gene: TRBV4-2; CDR3nt: TGTGCCAGCAGCCAAGATTCGTCCTACTATGGCCACACCTTC; CDR3aa: CASSQDSSYYGHTF
d_gene: NA; abundance: NA; j_gene: TRBJ2-3; v_gene: TRBV7-2; CDR3nt: TGTGCCAGCAGCCCCTTGCAAGATACGCAGTATTTT; CDR3aa: CASSPLQDTQYF